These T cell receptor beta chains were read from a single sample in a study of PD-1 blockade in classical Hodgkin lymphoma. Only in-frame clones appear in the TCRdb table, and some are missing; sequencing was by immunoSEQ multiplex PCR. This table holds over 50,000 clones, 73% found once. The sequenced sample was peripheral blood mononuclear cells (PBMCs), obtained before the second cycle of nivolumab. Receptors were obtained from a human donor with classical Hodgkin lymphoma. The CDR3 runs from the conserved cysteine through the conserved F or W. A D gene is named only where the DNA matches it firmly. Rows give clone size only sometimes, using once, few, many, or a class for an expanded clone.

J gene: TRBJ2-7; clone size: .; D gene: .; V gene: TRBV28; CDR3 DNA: TGTGCCAGCAGGACTAACAGGTACGAGCAGTACTTC; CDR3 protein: CASRTNRYEQYF
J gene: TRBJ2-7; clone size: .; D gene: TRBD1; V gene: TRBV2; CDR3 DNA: TGTGCCAGCAGGGACAGGGAGGACCACGAGCAGTACTTC; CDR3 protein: CASRDREDHEQYF
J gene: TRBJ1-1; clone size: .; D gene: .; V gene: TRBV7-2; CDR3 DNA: TGTGCCAGCAGCTTAGGTGGAGGGAACACTGAAGCTTTCTTT; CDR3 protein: CASSLGGGNTEAFF
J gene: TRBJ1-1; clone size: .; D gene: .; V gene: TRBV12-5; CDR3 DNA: TGTGCTAGTGGTCTGGGGGCCCTGAACACTGAAGCTTTCTTT; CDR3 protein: CASGLGALNTEAFF
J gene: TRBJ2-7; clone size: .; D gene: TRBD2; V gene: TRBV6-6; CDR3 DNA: TGTGCCAGCAGTTTCGACAACAGCGGGAGCTACGAGCAGTACTTC; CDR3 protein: CASSFDNSGSYEQYF
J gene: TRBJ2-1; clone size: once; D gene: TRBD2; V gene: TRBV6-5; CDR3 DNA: TGTGCCAGCAGGGGACTATCCGATGAGCAGTTCTTC; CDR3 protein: CASRGLSDEQFF
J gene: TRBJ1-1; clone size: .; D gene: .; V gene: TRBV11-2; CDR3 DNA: TGTGCCAGCAGCCCGGCTTCATTCGCTGAAGCTTTCTTT; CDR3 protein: CASSPASFAEAFF
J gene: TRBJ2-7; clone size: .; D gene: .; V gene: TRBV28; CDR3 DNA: TGTGCCAGCAGTTTATTTCGGGGGCTAACGTACGAGCAGTACTTC; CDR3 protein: CASSLFRGLTYEQYF
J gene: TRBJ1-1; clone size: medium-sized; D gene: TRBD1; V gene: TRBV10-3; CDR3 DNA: TGTGCCATCAGCGACGGACAGGTCCCTTTCTTT; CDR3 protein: CAISDGQVPFF
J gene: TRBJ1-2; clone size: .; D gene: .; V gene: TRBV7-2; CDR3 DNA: TGTGCCAGCAGCCCCGTCACAGGAAACTATGGCTACACCTTC; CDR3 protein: CASSPVTGNYGYTF
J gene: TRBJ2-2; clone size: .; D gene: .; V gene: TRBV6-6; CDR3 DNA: TGTGCCAGCAGCTATCCCCGACAGTCGAACACCGGGGAGCTGTTTTTT; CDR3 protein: CASSYPRQSNTGELFF
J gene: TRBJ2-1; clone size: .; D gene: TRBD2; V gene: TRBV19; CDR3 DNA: TGTGCCAGTAGTATAGCGCCGGGACTAGCCGATGAGCAGTTCTTC; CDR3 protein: CASSIAPGLADEQFF
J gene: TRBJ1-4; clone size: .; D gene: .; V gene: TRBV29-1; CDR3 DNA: TGCAGCGTTGGAGACAGGACAAATAAAAAACTGTTTTTT; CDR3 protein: CSVGDRTNKKLFF
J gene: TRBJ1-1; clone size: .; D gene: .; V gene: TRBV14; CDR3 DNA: TGTGCCAGCAGCCAACGGGTTTCCACTGAAGCTTTCTTT; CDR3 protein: CASSQRVSTEAFF
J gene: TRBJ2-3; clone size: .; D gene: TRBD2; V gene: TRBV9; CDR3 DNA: TGTGCCAGCAGCGTTCAACTAGCGACTAGCACAGATACGCAGTATTTT; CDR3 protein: CASSVQLATSTDTQYF
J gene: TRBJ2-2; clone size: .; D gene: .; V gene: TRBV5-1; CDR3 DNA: TGCGCCAGCAGCTTGGTGGGGGTCGGGGAGCTGTTTTTT; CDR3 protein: CASSLVGVGELFF
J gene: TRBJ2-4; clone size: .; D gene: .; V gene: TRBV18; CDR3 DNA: TGTGCCAGCTCACCTTTGGGGGGAAGGGCCAAAAACATTCAGTACTTC; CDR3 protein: CASSPLGGRAKNIQYF
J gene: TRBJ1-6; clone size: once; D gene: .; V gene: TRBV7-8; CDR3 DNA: TGTGCCAGCAGATGGACCGCGAGCTCCTATAATTCACCCCTCCACTTT; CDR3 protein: CASRWTASSYNSPLHF
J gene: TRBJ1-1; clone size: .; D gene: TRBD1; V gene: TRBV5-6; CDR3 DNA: TGTGCCAGCAGCTGGGACAGGGTAGCATCCACTGAAGCTTTCTTT; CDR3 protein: CASSWDRVASTEAFF
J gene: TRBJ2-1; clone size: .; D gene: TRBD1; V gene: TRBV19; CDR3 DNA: TGTGCCAGTAGCAGGGGGCTTTCCTACAATGAGCAGTTCTTC; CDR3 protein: CASSRGLSYNEQFF
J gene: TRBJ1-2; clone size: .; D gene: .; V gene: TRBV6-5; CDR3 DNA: TGTGCCAGCAGTTACTCGAAGCAGGGGTCAGGCTACACCTTC; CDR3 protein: CASSYSKQGSGYTF
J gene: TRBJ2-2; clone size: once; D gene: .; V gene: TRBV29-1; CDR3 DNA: TGCAGCGTTTACCCCCGTGAGGGCGTTTTGGCCGGGGAGCTGTTTTTT; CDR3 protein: CSVYPREGVLAGELFF
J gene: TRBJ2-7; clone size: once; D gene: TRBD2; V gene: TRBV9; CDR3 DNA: TGTGCCAGCAGCGTAGGGCTAGCGGGAAGCTACGAGCAGTACTTC; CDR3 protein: CASSVGLAGSYEQYF
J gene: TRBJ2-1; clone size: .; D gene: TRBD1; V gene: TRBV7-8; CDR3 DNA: TGTGCCAGCAGCTTAGGTGGGACAGGGGGCTACAATGAGCAGTTCTTC; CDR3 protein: CASSLGGTGGYNEQFF
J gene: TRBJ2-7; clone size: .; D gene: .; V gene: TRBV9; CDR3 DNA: TGTGCCAGCAGCTTACGGACTGGTGGGGTCGGCTACGAGCAGTACTTC; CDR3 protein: CASSLRTGGVGYEQYF
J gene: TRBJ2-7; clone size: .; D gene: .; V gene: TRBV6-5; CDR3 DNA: TGTGCCTGTGCCTTGGGAGGATCTTCCTACGAGCAGTACTTC; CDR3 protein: CACALGGSSYEQYF
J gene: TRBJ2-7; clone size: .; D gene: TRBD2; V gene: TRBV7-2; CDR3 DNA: TGTGCCAGCAGCCCTGGACTAGCGGGGCCCTACGAGCAGTACTTC; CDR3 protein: CASSPGLAGPYEQYF
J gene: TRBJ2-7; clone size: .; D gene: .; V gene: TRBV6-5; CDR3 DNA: TGTGCCAGCAGTTACTCGCTTTCCTACGAGCAGTACTTC; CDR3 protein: CASSYSLSYEQYF
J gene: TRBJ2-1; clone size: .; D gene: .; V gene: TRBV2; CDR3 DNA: TGTGCCAGCAGTGAAGACGGAATGGTGAAGAATGAGCAGTTCTTC; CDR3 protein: CASSEDGMVKNEQFF
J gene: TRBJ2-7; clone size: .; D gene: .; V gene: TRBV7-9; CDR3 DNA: TGTGCCAGCAGCACCGGGGCCAGCTCCTACGAGCAGTACTTC; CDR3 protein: CASSTGASSYEQYF
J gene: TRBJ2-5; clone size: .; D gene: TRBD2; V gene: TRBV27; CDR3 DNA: TGTGCCAGCAGTTTTTTACCGTCGGGCGGGAGGAGGGAGACCCAGTACTTC; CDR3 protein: CASSFLPSGGRRETQYF
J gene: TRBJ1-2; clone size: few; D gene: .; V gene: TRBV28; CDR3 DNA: TGTGCCAGCAGCCAGTGGGGGGGCCCCAACTATGGCTACACCTTC; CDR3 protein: CASSQWGGPNYGYTF
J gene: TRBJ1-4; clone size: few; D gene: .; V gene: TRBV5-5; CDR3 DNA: TGTGCCAGCAGCTTGCTCACAGGGCAAGAAAAACTGTTTTTT; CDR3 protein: CASSLLTGQEKLFF
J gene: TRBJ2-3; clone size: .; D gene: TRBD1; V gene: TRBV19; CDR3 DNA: TGTGCCAGCTCCGACAGGGGTAGCACAGATACGCAGTATTTT; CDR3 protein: CASSDRGSTDTQYF
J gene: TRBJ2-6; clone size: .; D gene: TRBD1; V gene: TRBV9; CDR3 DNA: TGTGCCAGCAGCGTAGCTACAGGCCAGGGGGCTAGATCGTCGGGGGCCAACGTCCTGACTTTC; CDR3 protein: CASSVATGQGARSSGANVLTF
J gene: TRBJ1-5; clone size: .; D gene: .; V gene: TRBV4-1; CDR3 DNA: TGCGCCAGCAGCCAAGAGGTGGATCCCTTTTCCCGGCCCCAGCATTTT; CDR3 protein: CASSQEVDPFSRPQHF
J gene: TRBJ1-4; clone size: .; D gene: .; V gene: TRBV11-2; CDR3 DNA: TGTGCCAGCAGCCTTCGGGGCCCTCCGGAAGAAAATGAAAAACTGTTTTTT; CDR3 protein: CASSLRGPPEENEKLFF
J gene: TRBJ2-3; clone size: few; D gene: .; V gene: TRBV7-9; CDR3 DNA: TGTGCCAGCAGCCCTACTCTTATGCGTAGCACAGATACGCAGTATTTT; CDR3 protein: CASSPTLMRSTDTQYF
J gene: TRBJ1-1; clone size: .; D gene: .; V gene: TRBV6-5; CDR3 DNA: TGTGCCAGCATTCGCCCGGGGGGGAACACTGAAGCTTTCTTT; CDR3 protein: CASIRPGGNTEAFF
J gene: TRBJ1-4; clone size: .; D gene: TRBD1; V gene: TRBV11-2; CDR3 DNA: TGTGCCAGCAGCCCGCTGGACAGGGGAAAACTGTTTTTT; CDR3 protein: CASSPLDRGKLFF
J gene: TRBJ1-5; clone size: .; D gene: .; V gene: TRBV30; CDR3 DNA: TGTGCCTGGAGTGTTAGGGAATATAGCAATCAGCCCCAGCATTTT; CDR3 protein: CAWSVREYSNQPQHF
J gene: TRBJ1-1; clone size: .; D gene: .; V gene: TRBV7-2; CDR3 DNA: TGTGCCAGCAGCTTCGCCAGAGCTACGAACACTGAAGCTTTCTTT; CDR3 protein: CASSFARATNTEAFF
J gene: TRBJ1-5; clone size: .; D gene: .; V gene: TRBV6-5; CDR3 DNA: TGTGCCAGCAGCGGGGAGGGGGTAGGCAATCAGCCCCAGCATTTT; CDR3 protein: CASSGEGVGNQPQHF
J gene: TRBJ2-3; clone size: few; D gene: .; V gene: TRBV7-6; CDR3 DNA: TGTGCCAGCCACAGGCTTGGCCCAGATACGCAGTATTTT; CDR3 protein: CASHRLGPDTQYF
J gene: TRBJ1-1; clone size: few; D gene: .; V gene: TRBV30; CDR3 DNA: TGTGCCTGGAGTTCGGTTGTCAGCCCCCGGACTGAAGCTTTCTTT; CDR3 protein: CAWSSVVSPRTEAFF
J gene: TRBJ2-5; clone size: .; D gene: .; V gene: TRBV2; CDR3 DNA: TGTGCCAGCGCCTGGGGCCCGTCCCAGTACTTC; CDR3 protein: CASAWGPSQYF
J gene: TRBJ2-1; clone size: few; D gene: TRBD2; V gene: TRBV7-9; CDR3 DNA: TGTGCCAGCAGCCGGGGACTAGCGGGGGACCAGCAGTTCTTC; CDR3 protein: CASSRGLAGDQQFF
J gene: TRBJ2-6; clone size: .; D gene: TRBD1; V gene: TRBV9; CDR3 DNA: TGTGCCAGCACCGAACGGGGACAGGGGGCAACTGGGGCCAACGTCCTGACTTTC; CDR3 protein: CASTERGQGATGANVLTF
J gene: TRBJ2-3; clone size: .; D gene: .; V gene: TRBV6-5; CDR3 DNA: TGTGCCAGCACCCAGCTCGGAGATACGCAGTATTTT; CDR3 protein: CASTQLGDTQYF
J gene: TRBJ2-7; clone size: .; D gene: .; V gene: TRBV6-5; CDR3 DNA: TGTGCCAGCAATACAGGTCAAAGAGGCTCCTACGAGCAGTACTTC; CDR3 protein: CASNTGQRGSYEQYF